This passage covers 15 T cell receptor beta chains from one sample sequenced in a study of regulatory T cells in long-lasting Graves disease (dated by TCRdb to the early 2020s). The method was multiplex PCR. These reads were obtained on an Illumina HiSeq 4000. CDR3 regions were amplified by Arm-PCR with iRepertoire HTBI primers to construct TCR beta libraries. TCRdb reworked the public reads: Q25 trimming with fastp, MiXCR clone assembly, productive beta chains retained. Rows matching on CDR3 protein sequence are summarized as one entry with the most common DNA and genes. The table for this sample lists 700,000 or so distinct CDR3 sequences; about 30% of them were counted only once. In total, the top ten clones hold roughly 46% of the sample. Read against the paper, the sample's time point label means: persistent/refractory GD, antithyroid drugs over 5 years with positive TRAb. For both TCR sequencing and RNA sequencing, RNA was extracted from PBMCs in TRIzol.

The material was peripheral blood mononuclear cells (PBMCs), obtained when the disease was refractory, from a patient treated with antithyroid drugs. The receptors originated from a female donor with Graves disease.

V and J are TRBV24-1 and TRBJ1-2; maybe TRBD1 (5 bases). There are 14 residues in the CDR3. Germline assignment: CDR1 KGHDR and CDR2 SFDVKD. V dropped 5 bases and J dropped 3 bases, with 12 bases sitting between them. In nucleotides, the CDR3 is TGTGCCACCAGTGGGGGGGGGACCGACTATGGCTACACCTTC. It yields the protein CATSGGGTDYGYTF.

This clonotype was found a few times. J is TRBJ1-5 and V is TRBV20-1; D is undetermined. Trimming left V 0 bases short and J 2 bases short, with 8 bases between. Germline CDR1 reads DFQATT; CDR2 reads SNEGSKA (reference sequence). The CDR3 is 14 residues long. The CDR3 loop is CSARDGLRNQPQHF. CDR3 DNA sequence: TGCAGTGCTAGAGATGGGCTTCGCAATCAGCCCCAGCATTTT.

The chain carries TRBV6-1 and TRBJ1-3, with D hard to call. CDR3 length equals 14 residues. CDR1 and CDR2 (germline): MNHNS, SASEGT. With 2 bases removed from V and 7 bases from J, the gap between germline ends came to 12 bases. CDR3 coding DNA: TGTGCCAGCAGTGAACTGCAGCCGGCGAACACCATATATTTT. This encodes CASSELQPANTIYF.

The sample holds a few counts of this clonotype. This chain connects TRBV10-3 to TRBJ1-1; no reliable D call. CDR1 is ENHRY, CDR2 SYGVKD, per germline. The CDR3 is made up of 13 amino acids. Trimming took 6 bases from V and 3 from J, leaving 11 bases between them. The CDR3 DNA reads as TGTGCCATCAGAGGTCAGGTGGACACTGAAGCTTTCTTT. The encoded protein is CAIRGQVDTEAFF.

The chain combines TRBV24-1 with TRBJ2-3; TRBD2 matches 9 bases. Germline CDR1 reads KGHDR; CDR2 reads SFDVKD. The CDR3 totals 17 residues. Trimming removed 4 bases from V and 2 bases from J; junction bases left unmatched: 9. CDR3 DNA: TGTGCCACCAGTGACTTTAGCGGGAGCCCTCCCACAGATACGCAGTATTTT. It specifies CATSDFSGSPPTDTQYF.

The rearrangement links TRBV3-1 to TRBJ1-2, with TRBD1 identical over 12 bases. The CDR3 is made up of 14 amino acids. The V gene end was trimmed by 5 bases and the J gene end by 8 bases; junction bases not matched to a gene: 6. Germline lookup yields CDR1 LGHDT and CDR2 YNNKEL (reference sequence). The CDR3 DNA reads TGTGCCAGCAGCTCGGGACAGGGGGCGGACGGCTACACCTTC. This codes for CASSSGQGADGYTF.

This clonotype was detected a few times. Being one base from a much bigger clone, this may be a read error. CDR3 sequence: CASSLLDYGYTF. Here the CDR3 DNA reads TGTGCCAGCAGTTTATTGGACTATGGCTACACCTTC. The genes are TRBV28 and TRBJ1-2; D unclear. Deletions cut 1 base from V and 3 bases from J, with 3 bases between. The CDR3 extends over 12 amino acids. Germline-derived CDR1 and CDR2 are MDHEN and SYDVKM.

J is TRBJ2-7 and V is TRBV20-1, with 11 bases aligning to TRBD1. This CDR3 is built from 14 residues. V shed 0 bases and J 4 bases; nucleotides not matched to a gene: 2. Looked up from germline, CDR1 is DFQATT and CDR2 is SNEGSKA (reference sequence). This CDR3 is CSARDWDRGYEQYF. CDR3 coding DNA: TGCAGTGCTAGAGATTGGGACAGGGGGTACGAGCAGTACTTC.

As for this clonotype: A much larger clone differs by one base, so this may be a read error. This chain uses TRBV27 with TRBJ2-5; D is undetermined. Germline-derived CDR1 and CDR2 are MNHEY and SMNVEV (reference sequence). This CDR3 is built from 14 residues. Deletions cut 6 bases from V and 0 bases from J, with 11 bases between. The CDR3 spells CASSLGVYQETQYF. CDR3 DNA: TGTGCCAGCAGCTTAGGAGTGTACCAAGAGACCCAGTACTTC.

This clonotype was picked up a small number of times. V usage is TRBV11-2 and J usage is TRBJ2-7, with TRBD1 identical over 9 bases. The CDR3 is 15 residues long. J gave up 5 bases and V 4 bases, and 9 bases lay outside the gene matches. Per germline, CDR1 SGHAT and CDR2 FQNNGV. The CDR3 coding sequence is TGTGCCAGCAGCTCCCCCGGGACAGGGTACCACGAGCAGTACTTC. Its translation is CASSSPGTGYHEQYF.

The rearrangement joins TRBV27 to TRBJ1-2; D is ambiguous. Per the germline V gene, CDR1 is MNHEY and CDR2 is SMNVEV (reference sequence). The V gene lost 8 bases and the J gene lost 2 bases, with 15 bases spanning the gap. The CDR3 totals 14 residues. The CDR3 bases are TGTGCCAGCTCCCCCGTGGGAGGGAACTATGGCTACACCTTC. Translation: CASSPVGGNYGYTF.

This clonotype appeared a few times. This rearrangement joins TRBV6-2 or TRBV6-3 to TRBJ2-7; D uncertain. CDR3 length equals 13 residues. Germline V lookup: CDR1 MNHEY, CDR2 SVGEGT. V lost 2 bases and J lost 2, with 7 bases in between. CDR3 in amino acids: CASSYAQTYEQYF. The CDR3 coding sequence is TGTGCCAGCAGTTACGCACAGACCTACGAGCAGTACTTC.

The sample holds a few counts of this clonotype. The chain has TRBV9 and TRBJ1-2; possibly TRBD1 for D (6 bases). The length of the CDR3 is 13 residues. Trimming stripped 4 bases from V and 7 bases from J, with 14 bases between. Germline CDR1 SGDLS, CDR2 YYNGEE. The DNA for the CDR3 is TGTGCCAGCAGCCAGGACAGTCTTGTTGGCTACACCTTC. Translating gives CASSQDSLVGYTF.

The chain uses TRBV20-1 and TRBJ1-2; possibly TRBD1 for D (6 bases). The CDR3 covers 17 residues. Trimming removed 6 bases from V and 3 bases from J, with 26 bases in between. The V gene's germline CDR1 is DFQATT and CDR2 SNEGSKA (reference sequence). DNA for the CDR3: TGCAGTGCCCTATTCCGATTGTCAGGGGCGACCTACTATGGCTACACCTTC. Protein: CSALFRLSGATYYGYTF.

The gene calls are TRBV6-1 and TRBJ1-1; no firm D call. CDR3 length equals 15 residues. The V end lost 4 bases, the J end lost 1 base, and 13 bases lay between the germline ends. CDR1 and CDR2 (germline): MNHNS, SASEGT. The chain's CDR3 is CASSVWADPNTEAFF. CDR3 DNA sequence: TGTGCCAGCAGTGTTTGGGCGGACCCGAACACTGAAGCTTTCTTT.